A single sample is the source of the 2 T cell receptor beta chains below, sequenced in a study of cytomegalovirus exposure and HLA in healthy donors (dated by TCRdb to 2017 to 2019). Preparation of the library involved the immunoSEQ multiplex PCR assay. For the multiplex PCR, a mixture combining 60 forward primers for TCR Vbeta segments and 13 reverse primers for TCR Jbeta segments was used. TCRdb retrieved this table from immuneACCESS and kept in-frame rearrangements only. Not all clones are present; in checked studies, unresolved V genes account for under half, and no reason is known for the remainder. This sample is represented by about 140,000 clones; 82% of them were singletons. The ten biggest clones cover less than 4% of the sample. Sequencing was performed on PBMCs. The receptors were sampled from a male donor in good health and CMV-seronegative.

The V gene is TRBV11-2, the J gene TRBJ2-3, with 14 bases matching TRBD2. The CDR3 has 18 residues. Germline assignment: CDR1 SGHAT and CDR2 FQNNGV. Germline trimming cut 1 base from V and 6 bases from J; bases unmatched to any gene: 9. The DNA for the CDR3 is TGTGCCAGCAGCTTAGTGGGGACTAGCGGGAGCCCGAGGGATACGCAGTATTTT. Its protein is CASSLVGTSGSPRDTQYF.

V usage is TRBV7-8 and J usage is TRBJ1-1; a possible D gene is TRBD1 (6 bases). Germline V lookup: CDR1 SGHVS, CDR2 FQNEAQ. Trimming took off 6 bases at V and 7 bases at J, with 18 bases between the two ends. CDR3 size: 14 residues. CDR3 in DNA: TGTGCCAGCAGTTCCCCGAGGGGGTTTGGTGAAGCTTTCTTT. Protein product: CASSSPRGFGEAFF.